Described below is a single T cell receptor beta chain sequence and its context. The record originates from a study of blood T cell repertoires in COVID-19. Study background: The United States, Italy and Spain provided the acute and convalescent COVID-19 samples. Nucleic acid was either cDNA or gDNA, and it came from T cells, B-cell-depleted T cells, or PBMCs.

Germline lookup yields CDR1 SGHNT and CDR2 YENEEA. This CDR3 comprises 18 residues. Trimming at V came to 5 bases and at J to 6 bases, leaving 16 bases not matched to a gene. As processed by the authors: The assay estimated nucleated cells by amplifying reference gene primers. The assay was immunoSEQ multiplex PCR, and TCRdb's table has in-frame clones only and misses some. V and J calls and clone size are given by that table; D and trimming were obtained from the DNA. The sample lists 400,000 to 550,000 clones; around nine tenths were seen once. This receptor was taken from a woman aged 25 to 39 with acute or convalescent COVID-19. The sequencing input was peripheral blood. The J gene is TRBJ2-1, the V gene TRBV11-3, with 10 bases fitting TRBD2. The CDR3 DNA reads TGTGCCAGCAGCCTGTACTCCCTTACTAGCGGGGAAACCAATGAGCAGTTCTTC. Its protein is CASSLYSLTSGETNEQFF.